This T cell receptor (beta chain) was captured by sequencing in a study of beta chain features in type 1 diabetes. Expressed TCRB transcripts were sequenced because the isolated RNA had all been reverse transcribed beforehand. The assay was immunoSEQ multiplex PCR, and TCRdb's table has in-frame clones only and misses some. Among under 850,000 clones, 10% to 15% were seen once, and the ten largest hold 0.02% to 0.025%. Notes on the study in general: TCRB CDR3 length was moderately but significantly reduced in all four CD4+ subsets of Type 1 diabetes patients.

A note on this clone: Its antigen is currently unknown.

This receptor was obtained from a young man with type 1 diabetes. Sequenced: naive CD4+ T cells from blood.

The CDR3 is CAWSGQGGNIQYF. The DNA for the CDR3 is TGTGCCTGGAGTGGGCAGGGGGGAAACATTCAGTACTTC. This chain connects TRBV30 to TRBJ2-4; D possibly corresponds to TRBD1 (7 bases). Germline V gene data show CDR1 as GTSNPN and CDR2 as SVGIG (reference sequence). The CDR3 is made up of 13 amino acids. V gave up 1 base and J gave up 6 bases, with 10 bases separating them.